The next 26 T cell receptor beta chains were all read from a single sample in a study of T cell responses to AZD1222 COVID-19 vaccine. Generated by immunoSEQ multiplex PCR, the TCRdb table keeps only in-frame clones and is missing some. This table holds about 54,000 clones, about 90% found once. The sequencing used peripheral blood, collected on day 0 of AZD1222 vaccination. The receptors here all came from an adult in good health.

The table lists this clone with a few counts. The chain joins TRBV28 to TRBJ1-2; D remains ambiguous. CDR3 length equals 12 residues. Per germline, CDR1 MDHEN and CDR2 SYDVKM. With 5 bases removed from V and 2 bases from J, the gap between germline ends came to 6 bases. DNA of the CDR3: TGTGCCAGCAGTCCCAGCAACTATGGCTACACCTTC. Translated, it gives CASSPSNYGYTF.

V gene TRBV6-6 combines with J gene TRBJ1-5; D unresolved. The CDR3 totals 12 residues. V was cut by 7 bases and J by 0 bases, with 4 bases left in between. The germline CDR1 and CDR2 sequences are MNHNY and SVGAGI (reference sequence). The DNA of the CDR3 is TGTGCCAGCACCCTTAGCAATCAGCCCCAGCATTTT. It translates to CASTLSNQPQHF.

The chain has TRBV28 and TRBJ1-2; 8 bases are a match to TRBD1. This CDR3 has 12 residues. The germline gives CDR1 MDHEN, CDR2 SYDVKM. After removal of 6 bases from V and 8 bases from J, the junction contained 5 bases not matched to a gene. CDR3 DNA: TGTGCCAGCAGCACACAGGGGGTGGGCTACACCTTC. This codes for CASSTQGVGYTF.

The J gene is TRBJ2-5, the V gene TRBV27, with D uncertain. The CDR3 is made up of 11 amino acids. V dropped 4 bases and J dropped 7 bases, with 7 bases sitting between them. Germline V gene data show CDR1 as MNHEY and CDR2 as SMNVEV (reference sequence). The CDR3 loop reads CASSSGGTQYF. The CDR3 DNA is TGTGCCAGCAGTTCTGGCGGGACCCAGTACTTC.

V is TRBV6-1 and J is TRBJ2-2, with D perhaps matching TRBD1 (5 bases). Germline CDR1 is MNHNS and CDR2 is SASEGT. CDR3 length equals 16 residues. The V end lost 2 bases, the J end lost 3 bases, and 13 bases lay between the germline ends. The CDR3 coding sequence is TGTGCCAGCAGTGAATACGCGGACATATACACCGGGGAGCTGTTTTTT. Its protein product is CASSEYADIYTGELFF.

The chain joins TRBV7-2 to TRBJ1-5, with TRBD1 identical over 7 bases. The trim removed 5 bases at V and 5 bases at J, leaving 3 bases unmatched. Germline V gene sequence: CDR1 SGHTA, CDR2 FQGNSA. The length of the CDR3 is 13 residues. The CDR3 loop reads CASSTRGDQPQHF. In DNA form, the CDR3 reads TGTGCCAGCAGCACCAGGGGGGATCAGCCCCAGCATTTT. The variable domain in full, completed from reference TRBV7-2 and TRBJ1-5, reads GAGVSQSPSNKVTEKGKDVELRCDPISGHTALYWYRQSLGQGLEFLIYFQGNSAPDKSGLPSDRFSAERTGGSVSTLTIQRTQQEDSAVYLCASSTRGDQPQHFGDGTRLSIL.

V is TRBV7-2 and J is TRBJ2-3; perhaps TRBD1 as D (5 bases). The V gene lost 5 bases and the J gene lost 8 bases, with 17 bases spanning the gap. The CDR3 is 14 residues long. CDR1 is SGHTA, CDR2 FQGNSA, per germline. CDR3 in amino acids: CASSLPAPGSTQYF. As DNA, the CDR3 is TGTGCCAGCAGCCTACCGGCCCCAGGGTCTACGCAGTATTTT.

The rearrangement uses TRBV9 and TRBJ1-5; unclear D gene. CDR1 SGDLS and CDR2 YYNGEE come from the germline V gene. V shed 3 bases and J shed 7 bases, with 14 bases lying between them. The length of the CDR3 is 14 residues. The CDR3: CASSASVTGQPQHF. The DNA for the CDR3 is TGTGCCAGCAGCGCCTCGGTTACGGGCCAGCCCCAGCATTTT.

The gene calls are TRBV14 and TRBJ1-5; D possibly corresponds to TRBD1 (6 bases). Germline values: CDR1 SGHDN, CDR2 FVKESK. This CDR3 is 13 amino acids long. Trimming pared 6 bases from V and 6 bases from J, leaving 12 bases between. The CDR3 DNA sequence: TGTGCCAGCAGTTACGGACAGTTTCAGCCCCAGCATTTT. Translated, it gives CASSYGQFQPQHF. The whole variable domain, filled in from reference TRBV14 and TRBJ1-5, reads EAGVTQFPSHSVIEKGQTVTLRCDPISGHDNLYWYRRVMGKEIKFLLHFVKESKQDESGMPNNRFLAERTGGTYSTLKVQPAELEDSGVYFCASSYGQFQPQHFGDGTRLSIL.

The J gene is TRBJ1-2, the V gene TRBV19; 9 nucleotides align to TRBD1. The CDR3 loop spans 15 amino acids. Germline CDR1 LNHDA, CDR2 SQIVND (reference sequence). V trimming: 8 bases; J trimming: 3 bases; junction bases outside the gene matches: 10. Here the CDR3 reads CASGTRTGEYYGYTF. The CDR3 DNA follows: TGTGCCAGTGGGACTCGGACAGGGGAGTACTATGGCTACACCTTC.

This rearrangement joins TRBV15 to TRBJ2-3, with D perhaps assigned TRBD1 or TRBD2 (6 bases each). This CDR3 has 16 residues. V was trimmed by 1 base and J by 0 bases, leaving 11 bases between them. Looked up from germline, CDR1 is LNHNV and CDR2 is YYDKDF (reference sequence). The CDR3 spells CATSRGGADSTDTQYF. The CDR3 DNA is TGTGCCACCAGCAGAGGGGGGGCTGATAGCACAGATACGCAGTATTTT.

A single count supports this clone. The chain's CDR3 is CASSVGSSLGQPQHF. CDR3 DNA sequence: TGTGCCAGCAGCGTGGGCAGCTCCCTAGGACAGCCCCAGCATTTT. The chain carries TRBV5-8 and TRBJ1-5, with D uncertain. The germline gives CDR1 SGHTS, CDR2 YDEGEE. V dropped 4 bases and J dropped 7 bases, with 18 bases sitting between them. The CDR3 length is 15 residues.

This clone came up once. The rearrangement links TRBV20-1 to TRBJ1-1; D gene ambiguous. CDR3 length: 13 amino acids. V lost 3 bases and J 4 bases, leaving 12 bases between the germline ends. Germline V gives CDR1 DFQATT, CDR2 SNEGSKA (reference sequence). CDR3 in DNA: TGCAGTGCTAGTCCATCTTATTCCACTGAAGCTTTCTTT. Translation: CSASPSYSTEAFF.

V and J are TRBV5-4 and TRBJ1-1; D is undetermined. Germline CDR1 reads SGHNT; CDR2 reads YYREEE (reference sequence). This CDR3 has 14 residues. Deletions cut 0 bases from V and 5 bases from J, with 11 bases between. As DNA, the CDR3 is TGTGCCAGCAGCTTGGACAGAAGCGGGACTGAAGCTTTCTTT. Its translation is CASSLDRSGTEAFF.

This clone was found a few times. The rearrangement joins TRBV21-1 to TRBJ2-1; TRBD1, as called in the table, went unchecked against the DNA. TRBV21-1 is reported as a pseudogene. CDR3 size: 15 residues. CDR3 region: CASNRGTGVRNEQFF. CDR3 DNA: TGTGCCAGCAACCGAGGGACAGGGGTTCGGAATGAGCAGTTCTTC.

J is TRBJ1-5 and V is TRBV19; 7 positions match TRBD1. The CDR3 totals 14 residues. The V segment lost 7 bases and the J segment 3 bases; nucleotides outside the gene matches: 6. Germline CDR1 and CDR2: LNHDA and SQIVND (reference sequence). For the CDR3, the DNA is TGTGCCAGTAATCGGGACAGCCTCAATCAGCCCCAGCATTTT. Translating it yields CASNRDSLNQPQHF.

The chain employs TRBV28 and TRBJ2-3; 8 nucleotides line up with TRBD2. V lost 4 bases to trimming and J lost 5 bases; unmatched junction nucleotides: 5. Germline CDR1 and CDR2: MDHEN and SYDVKM. The CDR3 contains 14 residues. The CDR3: CASSSAGAGDTQYF. CDR3 bases: TGTGCCAGCAGTTCAGCGGGAGCGGGAGATACGCAGTATTTT.

This chain uses TRBV7-9 with TRBJ2-1; 11 nucleotides match TRBD2. The CDR3 is 14 amino acids. Germline values: CDR1 SEHNR, CDR2 FQNEAQ (reference sequence). V lost 4 bases, J lost 6 bases, and 2 bases stayed unmatched. The CDR3 DNA sequence: TGTGCCAGCAGCTGGGGGACTAGCGGCAATGAGCAGTTCTTC. This codes for CASSWGTSGNEQFF.

The chain links TRBV14 to TRBJ2-5, with D possibly TRBD2 on 5 matching bases. Deletions cut 3 bases from V and 1 base from J, with 21 bases between. The germline gives CDR1 SGHDN, CDR2 FVKESK. The CDR3 runs to 18 residues. CDR3 amino acids: CASSQPEYTLAGQETQYF. The CDR3 bases are TGTGCCAGCAGCCAGCCGGAATACACCCTGGCGGGCCAAGAGACCCAGTACTTC.

V is TRBV5-4 and J is TRBJ1-4; D ambiguous. V lost 1 base, J lost 0 bases, and 7 bases lay in between. Germline V gene sequence: CDR1 SGHNT, CDR2 YYREEE (reference sequence). This CDR3 is 15 amino acids long. CDR3 amino acids: CASSLWSATNEKLFF. The CDR3 DNA sequence: TGTGCCAGCAGCTTGTGGTCAGCAACTAATGAAAAACTGTTTTTT. The whole variable domain, remainder taken from reference TRBV5-4 and TRBJ1-4, is ETGVTQSPTHLIKTRGQQVTLRCSSQSGHNTVSWYQQALGQGPQFIFQYYREEENGRGNFPPRFSGLQFPNYSSELNVNALELDDSALYLCASSLWSATNEKLFFGSGTQLSVL.

The V gene is TRBV5-1, the J gene TRBJ2-7; 8 positions match TRBD2. CDR1 is SGHRS, CDR2 YFSETQ, per germline. Trimming took 2 bases from V and 2 from J; bases not matched to a gene: 3. There are 14 residues in the CDR3. The CDR3 nucleotides are TGCGCCAGCAGCTTATTAGCGGGAACCTACGAGCAGTACTTC. Its protein is CASSLLAGTYEQYF.

The chain carries TRBV25-1 and TRBJ1-3, with D possibly being TRBD1 (5 bases). Per germline, CDR1 MGHDK and CDR2 SYGVNS. The V and J ends lost 6 bases and 0 bases respectively, with 12 bases between them. The CDR3 contains 15 residues. The DNA for the CDR3 is TGTGCCAGCAGGTCCTCAGGGAGCTCTGGAAACACCATATATTTT. Translating gives CASRSSGSSGNTIYF.

The rearrangement joins TRBV7-9 to TRBJ1-4; TRBD1 aligns across 8 bases. Per the germline V gene, CDR1 is SEHNR and CDR2 is FQNEAQ (reference sequence). Trimming took 7 bases from V and 10 from J; bases not matched to a gene: 5. CDR3 size: 12 residues. DNA for the CDR3: TGTGCCAGCACCGGACAGGGAGGAAAACTGTTTTTT. The encoded protein is CASTGQGGKLFF.

V usage is TRBV9 and J usage is TRBJ1-1; TRBD1 is a possible D gene (6 bases). V dropped 3 bases and J dropped 4 bases, with 10 bases sitting between them. The CDR3 length is 13 residues. Per germline, CDR1 SGDLS and CDR2 YYNGEE. DNA for the CDR3: TGTGCCAGCAGCGAACAGGGTTTCACTGAAGCTTTCTTT. Its translation: CASSEQGFTEAFF.

The rearrangement joins TRBV28 to TRBJ2-2, with a weak D call TRBD2 (5 bases). The CDR3 extends over 15 amino acids. Germline assignment: CDR1 MDHEN and CDR2 SYDVKM. Between the trimmed V and J ends, which lost 6 bases and 0 bases, there was a span of 11 bases. Written as DNA, the CDR3 is TGTGCCAGCAGCGACTATTCTTCGAACACCGGGGAGCTGTTTTTT. It specifies CASSDYSSNTGELFF.

The J gene is TRBJ2-5, the V gene TRBV5-1, with 8 bases matching TRBD2. CDR1 SGHRS and CDR2 YFSETQ come from the germline V gene. After removal of 6 bases from V and 2 bases from J, the junction contained 6 bases not matched to a gene. The CDR3 has 14 residues. The CDR3 bases are TGCGCCAGCATTGCGGGAGGTATTCAAGAGACCCAGTACTTC. Translated, it gives CASIAGGIQETQYF.